The 28 T cell receptor beta chains reported below all come from one sample, sequenced in a study of cytomegalovirus exposure and HLA in healthy donors. A multiplex PCR was run with 60 Vbeta primers and 13 Jbeta primers. The assay was immunoSEQ multiplex PCR, and TCRdb's table has in-frame clones only and misses some. The table includes roughly 150,000 clones, roughly 87% detected once. The specimen was PBMCs. These receptors all come from a girl aged 10-17 years in good health and CMV-seropositive.

V gene TRBV28 combines with J gene TRBJ2-6; 9 positions agree with TRBD2. The V gene's germline CDR1 is MDHEN and CDR2 SYDVKM. V shed 6 bases and J 3 bases; nucleotides not matched to a gene: 3. CDR3 length: 15 residues. In DNA form, the CDR3 reads TGTGCCAGCAGCCCAGCGGGGGGTGGGGCCAACGTCCTGACTTTC. Amino acids: CASSPAGGGANVLTF.

This sequence joins TRBV28 and TRBJ2-7; 10 bases map to TRBD1. The CDR3 has 16 residues. The germline V gene has CDR1 MDHEN and CDR2 SYDVKM. Trimming cost V 3 bases and J 3 bases; bases outside gene matches: 8. The DNA of the CDR3 is TGTGCCAGCAGTTTTGCGGACAGGGGGAACCTCTACGAGCAGTACTTC. Protein product: CASSFADRGNLYEQYF. Using reference TRBV28 and TRBJ2-7 for the parts outside the CDR3, the full variable domain is DVKVTQSSRYLVKRTGEKVFLECVQDMDHENMFWYRQDPGLGLRLIYFSYDVKMKEKGDIPEGYSVSREKKERFSLILESASTNQTSMYLCASSFADRGNLYEQYFGPGTRLTVT.

This clone was seen only a few times. The V call is TRBV10-3, the J call TRBJ2-1, with 9 bases lining up with TRBD2. The CDR3 consists of 17 residues. Germline CDR1 is ENHRY and CDR2 is SYGVKD. Trimming at V came to 3 bases and at J to 4 bases, leaving 10 bases not matched to a gene. The CDR3 DNA reads TGTGCCATCAGTGATTTCTCAGCGGGAGGTCAGTACAATGAGCAGTTCTTC. Translation: CAISDFSAGGQYNEQFF.

The J gene is TRBJ1-1, the V gene TRBV5-6; D is undetermined. The germline V gene has CDR1 SGHDT and CDR2 YYEEEE. The V end was cut by 4 bases, the J end by 3 bases, with 19 bases between. The CDR3 loop spans 16 amino acids. CDR3 in amino acids: CASSPRVSRWDTEAFF. The CDR3 region has the DNA TGTGCCAGCAGCCCTCGTGTTTCCAGGTGGGACACTGAAGCTTTCTTT. Full variable domain (remainder filled in from reference TRBV5-6 and TRBJ1-1): DAGVTQSPTHLIKTRGQQVTLRCSPKSGHDTVSWYQQALGQGPQFIFQYYEEEERQRGNFPDRFSGHQFPNYSSELNVNALLLGDSALYLCASSPRVSRWDTEAFFGQGTRLTVV.

The chain carries TRBV28 and TRBJ1-4; 12 nucleotides match TRBD1. Germline CDR1 MDHEN, CDR2 SYDVKM. The CDR3 spans 18 residues. V gave up 2 bases and J gave up 2 bases; unmatched junction bases: 6. CDR3 residues: CASSLVPGQGATNEKLFF. In nucleotides, the CDR3 is TGTGCCAGCAGTTTAGTCCCGGGACAGGGGGCGACTAATGAAAAACTGTTTTTT.

The chain uses TRBV28 and TRBJ1-1; a possible D gene is TRBD1 (5 bases). Germline V CDR1 and CDR2: MDHEN, SYDVKM. Trimming stripped 11 bases from V and 0 bases from J, with 13 bases between. The CDR3 length is 13 residues. Written as DNA, the CDR3 is TGTGCCGCACGAGACAGCCTGAACACTGAAGCTTTCTTT. Its protein product is CAARDSLNTEAFF.

This clone was recorded only once. This chain connects TRBV5-1 to TRBJ2-6; TRBD2 matches at 7 bases. The CDR3 contains 18 residues. V trimming: 4 bases; J trimming: 2 bases; junction bases outside the gene matches: 12. Germline V gene lookup returns CDR1 SGHRS and CDR2 YFSETQ. CDR3 region: CASSPLSREFAGANVLTF. CDR3 DNA sequence: TGCGCCAGCAGCCCGCTTTCGCGGGAGTTCGCTGGGGCCAACGTCCTGACTTTC.

The chain has TRBV6-1 and TRBJ1-1; 7 bases align to TRBD1. The CDR3 has 15 amino acids. Germline V gene sequence: CDR1 MNHNS, CDR2 SASEGT. Trimming cost V 2 bases and J 7 bases; bases outside gene matches: 10. CDR3 bases: TGTGCCAGCAGTGAAAGACCACAGGGGTTGGGTGAAGCTTTCTTT. It translates to CASSERPQGLGEAFF.

This clone was observed a few times. The chain couples TRBV11-2 to TRBJ2-1, with a possible D match to TRBD2 (6 bases). CDR1 and CDR2 (germline): SGHAT, FQNNGV. Trimming pared 6 bases from V and 8 bases from J, leaving 17 bases between. The CDR3 spans 14 residues. The CDR3 sequence is CASSYNGGYHEQFF. CDR3 nucleotides: TGTGCCAGCAGTTATAATGGGGGGTACCATGAGCAGTTCTTC.

This rearrangement joins TRBV7-6 to TRBJ2-5; a weak D match, TRBD2 (5 bases). The germline V and J ends were trimmed by 2 bases and 5 bases, with 15 bases remaining between them. Looked up from germline, CDR1 is SGHVS and CDR2 is FNYEAQ. The CDR3 loop spans 15 amino acids. CDR3 in DNA: TGTGCCAGCAGCTTATCGATTAGGGAGATGGAGACCCAGTACTTC. Translation: CASSLSIREMETQYF. The whole variable domain, filled in from reference TRBV7-6 and TRBJ2-5, reads GAGVSQSPRYKVTKRGQDVALRCDPISGHVSLYWYRQALGQGPEFLTYFNYEAQQDKSGLPNDRFSAERPEGSISTLTIQRTEQRDSAMYRCASSLSIREMETQYFGPGTRLLVL.

The chain uses TRBV6-1 and TRBJ2-7, with a weak D call TRBD1 (5 bases). The CDR3 has 16 amino acids. The V and J ends lost 2 bases and 6 bases respectively, with 20 bases between them. Germline V gene sequence: CDR1 MNHNS, CDR2 SASEGT. This chain's CDR3 is CASSELPGHTTGEQYF. As DNA, the CDR3 is TGTGCCAGCAGTGAACTTCCAGGACACACTACTGGCGAGCAGTACTTC.

The genes are TRBV30 and TRBJ2-6; TRBD2 agrees at 13 bases. J was trimmed by 2 bases and V by 2 bases; bases with no gene match: 3. There are 17 residues in the CDR3. Looked up from germline, CDR1 is GTSNPN and CDR2 is SVGIG (reference sequence). In DNA, the CDR3 is TGTGCCTGGAGTTGGACTAGCGGGAGACCTGGGGCCAACGTCCTGACTTTC. This translates into CAWSWTSGRPGANVLTF.

This chain uses TRBV5-6 with TRBJ2-1; 11 nucleotides agree with TRBD2. The V gene end was trimmed by 5 bases and the J gene end by 0 bases; junction bases not matched to a gene: 7. The CDR3 is 17 residues long. Germline V gene sequence: CDR1 SGHDT, CDR2 YYEEEE. The CDR3, as DNA: TGTGCCAGCAGGCGAACTAGCGGGGGCCTCTCCTACAATGAGCAGTTCTTC. Translating gives CASRRTSGGLSYNEQFF. Full variable domain (remainder filled in from reference TRBV5-6 and TRBJ2-1): DAGVTQSPTHLIKTRGQQVTLRCSPKSGHDTVSWYQQALGQGPQFIFQYYEEEERQRGNFPDRFSGHQFPNYSSELNVNALLLGDSALYLCASRRTSGGLSYNEQFFGPGTRLTVL.

The chain uses TRBV5-6 and TRBJ2-7, with 8 bases matching TRBD1. Germline V lookup: CDR1 SGHDT, CDR2 YYEEEE. CDR3 size: 16 residues. V lost 0 bases to trimming and J lost 0 bases; unmatched junction nucleotides: 5. This CDR3 reads CASSLEGTGSSYEQYF. DNA of the CDR3: TGTGCCAGCAGCTTGGAAGGGACAGGCAGCTCCTACGAGCAGTACTTC. The whole variable domain, filled in from reference TRBV5-6 and TRBJ2-7, reads DAGVTQSPTHLIKTRGQQVTLRCSPKSGHDTVSWYQQALGQGPQFIFQYYEEEERQRGNFPDRFSGHQFPNYSSELNVNALLLGDSALYLCASSLEGTGSSYEQYFGPGTRLTVT.

The rearrangement links TRBV4-3 to TRBJ2-5; 10 bases are a match to TRBD1. The CDR3 is 14 amino acids. The J segment lost 4 bases and the V segment lost 4 bases, leaving 3 bases of the junction unmatched. The germline CDR1 and CDR2 sequences are LGHNA and YSLEER. This CDR3 reads CASSPGTGAETQYF. The CDR3 DNA reads as TGCGCCAGCAGCCCAGGGACAGGGGCAGAGACCCAGTACTTC.

This sequence joins TRBV5-4 and TRBJ1-1; the D is unclear. Germline lookup yields CDR1 SGHNT and CDR2 YYREEE (reference sequence). CDR3 length equals 15 residues. V was trimmed by 3 bases and J by 1 base, leaving 13 bases between them. CDR3 in amino acids: CASSYRVRGNTEAFF. The CDR3, as DNA: TGTGCCAGCAGCTATCGGGTTCGGGGGAACACTGAAGCTTTCTTT.

This clone was seen only a few times. This chain joins TRBV5-1 and TRBJ1-4; D perhaps matches TRBD1 (5 bases). V lost 3 bases, J lost 6 bases, and 12 bases lay in between. From germline, CDR1 is SGHRS and CDR2 YFSETQ. The CDR3 loop spans 14 amino acids. In DNA form, the CDR3 reads TGCGCCAGCAGCTCGGGTGCCAGGGATGAAAAACTGTTTTTT. Translation gives CASSSGARDEKLFF.

This clone was observed a single time. One end of the junction does not line up with germline, which may come from a read error. Other DNA sequences in this specimen translate into the identical CDR3. The chain has TRBV7-9 and TRBJ1-3; D possibly corresponds to TRBD1 (5 bases). The CDR3 length is 12 residues. Germline CDR1 is SEHNR and CDR2 is FQNEAQ (reference sequence). The CDR3 loop reads CASSLDRNTIYF. As DNA, the CDR3 is TGTGCCAGCAGCCTAGACAGAAATACCATATATTTT.

The genes are TRBV15 and TRBJ2-6; 8 nucleotides line up with TRBD2. This CDR3 contains 17 residues. V gave up 1 base and J gave up 4 bases; unmatched junction bases: 6. Germline assignment: CDR1 LNHNV and CDR2 YYDKDF (reference sequence). CDR3 nucleotide sequence: TGTGCCACCAGCAGAGCCGGGGGGGGCCCCGGGGCCAACGTCCTGACTTTC. Residues: CATSRAGGGPGANVLTF. The full variable domain, its missing parts supplied by reference TRBV15 and TRBJ2-6, is DAMVIQNPRYQVTQFGKPVTLSCSQTLNHNVMYWYQQKSSQAPKLLFHYYDKDFNNEADTPDNFQSRRPNTSFCFLDIRSPGLGDTAMYLCATSRAGGGPGANVLTFGAGSRLTVL.

The gene calls are TRBV28 and TRBJ2-1; TRBD2 matches 8 bases. Losses at the gene ends were 2 bases for V and 3 bases for J; bases not matched to a gene: 3. This CDR3 is built from 15 residues. From germline, CDR1 is MDHEN and CDR2 SYDVKM. This CDR3 is CASSLRREVYNEQFF. CDR3 in DNA: TGTGCCAGCAGTTTACGGCGGGAGGTCTACAATGAGCAGTTCTTC. The variable domain in full, with the rest retrieved from reference TRBV28 and TRBJ2-1, is DVKVTQSSRYLVKRTGEKVFLECVQDMDHENMFWYRQDPGLGLRLIYFSYDVKMKEKGDIPEGYSVSREKKERFSLILESASTNQTSMYLCASSLRREVYNEQFFGPGTRLTVL.

This sequence joins TRBV19 and TRBJ2-1, with 7 nucleotides matching TRBD2. Germline V gene lookup returns CDR1 LNHDA and CDR2 SQIVND (reference sequence). V gave up 4 bases and J gave up 4 bases; unmatched junction bases: 13. The CDR3 spans 17 residues. The CDR3 DNA reads as TGTGCCAGTAGTACCAGAACAAGGACTAGTTCTTACAATGAGCAGTTCTTC. Translating it yields CASSTRTRTSSYNEQFF.

The V gene is TRBV4-2, the J gene TRBJ2-5, with TRBD2 matching 14 bases. Gene TRBJ2-7 matches the end of the DNA better, so the J call may be wrong. The CDR3 has 15 residues. The germline gives CDR1 LGHNA, CDR2 YNFKEQ. The CDR3 DNA reads as TGTGCCAGCAGCCGCGGGACTAGCGGGAGTTACGAGCAGTACTTC. Translating it yields CASSRGTSGSYEQYF.

The chain employs TRBV29-1 and TRBJ2-7, with D possibly matching TRBD1 (7 bases). Germline loops: CDR1 SQVTM, CDR2 ANQGSEA. CDR3 length equals 13 residues. V was trimmed by 4 bases and J by 4 bases, leaving 14 bases between them. The DNA for the CDR3 is TGCAGCGTTGGAAGACAGGGAGGTTACGAGCAGTACTTC. It encodes CSVGRQGGYEQYF.

J is TRBJ2-1 and V is TRBV6-1; 8 bases match TRBD2. Germline CDR1 reads MNHNS; CDR2 reads SASEGT. Losses at the gene ends were 2 bases for V and 5 bases for J; bases not matched to a gene: 8. The CDR3 runs 16 residues. CDR3 nucleotide sequence: TGTGCCAGCAGTGAAACGAGCGGGAGTATCAACAATGAGCAGTTCTTC. It encodes CASSETSGSINNEQFF.

The V and J genes are TRBV27 and TRBJ2-1; unclear D gene. The V gene's germline CDR1 is MNHEY and CDR2 SMNVEV (reference sequence). The CDR3 loop spans 12 amino acids. Trimming stripped 5 bases from V and 10 bases from J, with 12 bases between. CDR3 coding DNA: TGTGCCAGCAGTGCCCTACTTCCCGAGCAGTTCTTC. Encoded protein: CASSALLPEQFF.

This chain links TRBV15 with TRBJ2-5; TRBD2 matches 8 bases. CDR3 length equals 15 residues. Trimming cost V 3 bases and J 4 bases; bases outside gene matches: 7. Germline V gene lookup returns CDR1 LNHNV and CDR2 YYDKDF (reference sequence). The DNA for the CDR3 is TGTGCCACCAGCAGCCGCGGTCTAGCGGGAGAGACCCAGTACTTC. It yields the protein CATSSRGLAGETQYF.

This rearrangement joins TRBV7-6 to TRBJ2-5; D gene uncertain. The CDR3 length is 13 residues. Germline CDR1 and CDR2: SGHVS and FNYEAQ. Trimming took off 2 bases at V and 2 bases at J, with 6 bases between the two ends. CDR3 sequence: CASSLWLQETQYF. The CDR3 region has the DNA TGTGCCAGCAGCTTATGGCTTCAAGAGACCCAGTACTTC.

The chain combines TRBV5-1 with TRBJ2-1, with TRBD2 matching over 12 bases. Germline V lookup: CDR1 SGHRS, CDR2 YFSETQ. CDR3 length equals 16 residues. Trimming removed 4 bases from V and 8 bases from J; junction bases left unmatched: 10. The CDR3 DNA reads TGCGCCAGCAGCCCGAACCTAGCGGGAGGGCCCCATGAGCAGTTCTTC. Translating gives CASSPNLAGGPHEQFF.